A single sample is the source of the 27 T cell receptor beta chains below, sequenced in a study of blood T cell repertoires in COVID-19. Clones were read by immunoSEQ multiplex PCR, and TCRdb kept only the in-frame ones, dropping some. This sample has 250,000 to 400,000 clones, with about nine tenths found just once. Sequences were obtained from peripheral blood. The receptors were sampled from a woman in her twenties or thirties with COVID-19, enrolled during active disease.

The CDR3 DNA reads TGTGCCACCAGCATTGGCCCCTATGGCTACACCTTC. It is translated as CATSIGPYGYTF. V is TRBV15 and J is TRBJ1-2, with D unclear. Trimming removed 4 bases from V and 4 bases from J, with 7 bases in between. Germline loops: CDR1 LNHNV, CDR2 YYDKDF (reference sequence). The CDR3 length is 12 residues.

The chain employs TRBV30 and TRBJ2-5, with TRBD2 identical over 10 bases. The V gene's germline CDR1 is GTSNPN and CDR2 SVGIG (reference sequence). Trimming at V came to 4 bases and at J to 4 bases, leaving 6 bases not matched to a gene. The CDR3 extends over 14 amino acids. CDR3 in DNA: TGTGCCTGGATGAGGGTAGCGGGGGGAGAGACCCAGTACTTC. Its protein product is CAWMRVAGGETQYF.

The chain links TRBV6-1 to TRBJ1-5, with 8 nucleotides matching TRBD1. This CDR3 has 17 amino acids. CDR1 is MNHNS and CDR2 is SASEGT in the germline V gene. V was clipped by 1 base and J by 1 base; unmatched bases: 6. The CDR3 bases are TGTGCCAGCAGTGAAGACACAGGGGGTCGGAGCAATCAGCCCCAGCATTTT. It is translated as CASSEDTGGRSNQPQHF.

This clone was detected once. The V gene is TRBV7-6, the J gene TRBJ2-2, with TRBD2 matching over 8 bases. The CDR3 loop spans 15 amino acids. The V gene's germline CDR1 is SGHVS and CDR2 FNYEAQ. V lost 5 bases to trimming and J lost 4 bases; unmatched junction nucleotides: 6. The CDR3 DNA reads TGTGCCAGCAGCCTTAGCGGGATCGGCACCGGGGAGCTGTTTTTT. Translation gives CASSLSGIGTGELFF.

This clone appeared once. The V gene is TRBV5-1, the J gene TRBJ2-5, with D perhaps matching TRBD1 (6 bases). Germline assignment: CDR1 SGHRS and CDR2 YFSETQ. The CDR3 extends over 15 amino acids. The germline V and J ends were trimmed by 2 bases and 3 bases, with 14 bases remaining between them. In nucleotides, the CDR3 is TGCGCCAGCAGCTTCCCCAGGGGAGAGGAAGAGACCCAGTACTTC. It specifies CASSFPRGEEETQYF.

The chain recombines TRBV18 with TRBJ1-5; 8 bases fit TRBD1. V was clipped by 2 bases and J by 6 bases; unmatched bases: 6. Per the germline V gene, CDR1 is KGHSH and CDR2 is LQKENI. The CDR3 is made up of 15 amino acids. CDR3: CASSPGQGGVQPQHF. In DNA, the CDR3 is TGTGCCAGCTCACCAGGACAGGGTGGGGTTCAGCCCCAGCATTTT.

The chain joins TRBV7-9 to TRBJ1-6; no clear D gene. CDR1 and CDR2 (germline): SEHNR, FQNEAQ (reference sequence). Trimming cost V 5 bases and J 5 bases, with 13 bases left between them. CDR3 length equals 15 residues. CDR3: CASSLRGVHNSPLHF. CDR3 bases: TGTGCCAGCAGCCTACGGGGAGTTCATAATTCACCCCTCCACTTT.

The chain uses TRBV6-4 and TRBJ1-2; D is possibly TRBD1 (5 bases). Germline CDR1 and CDR2: MRHNA and SNTAGT. This CDR3 comprises 12 residues. The V gene lost 6 bases and the J gene lost 5 bases, with 10 bases spanning the gap. CDR3 coding DNA: TGTGCCAGCAGGAGGAGGGGTTATGGCTACACCTTC. The encoded protein is CASRRRGYGYTF.

The genes are TRBV11-3 and TRBJ2-1; no reliable D call. V lost 0 bases and J lost 4, with 10 bases in between. The CDR3 covers 15 residues. CDR1 is SGHNT and CDR2 is YENEEA in the germline V gene. In DNA form, the CDR3 reads TGTGCCAGCAGCTTAGATGAGGCTCCTTACAATGAGCAGTTCTTC. It translates to CASSLDEAPYNEQFF.

The chain's CDR3 is CAWKADSQTPRYF. DNA for the CDR3: TGTGCCTGGAAGGCCGACAGCCAGACCCCAAGGTACTTC. The chain employs TRBV30 and TRBJ2-7, with a possible D match to TRBD1 (5 bases). CDR1 is GTSNPN, CDR2 SVGIG, per germline (reference sequence). Trimming removed 4 bases at V and 12 bases at J, with 22 bases between. CDR3 size: 13 residues.

The chain carries TRBV30 and TRBJ2-7; 7 nucleotides match TRBD2. Germline V CDR1 and CDR2: GTSNPN, SVGIG (reference sequence). The CDR3 contains 13 residues. Losses at the gene ends were 5 bases for V and 0 bases for J; bases not matched to a gene: 4. CDR3 residues: CAWVGEGSYEQYF. The CDR3 DNA follows: TGTGCCTGGGTGGGGGAGGGCTCCTACGAGCAGTACTTC.

The rearrangement joins TRBV3-1 (or the pseudogene TRBV3-2) to TRBJ1-1; the D is unclear. The germline V gene has CDR1 LGHDT and CDR2 YNNKEL (reference sequence). The V gene lost 5 bases and the J gene lost 1 base, with 11 bases spanning the gap. The CDR3 sequence is 14 residues long. CDR3 sequence reads: CASSFRLGNTEAFF. The CDR3 nucleotides are TGTGCCAGCAGCTTCCGACTAGGGAACACTGAAGCTTTCTTT.

The V and J genes are TRBV6-6 and TRBJ1-2; 8 bases agree with TRBD1. The CDR3 has 15 amino acids. V was clipped by 3 bases and J by 7 bases; unmatched bases: 10. Germline V gene sequence: CDR1 MNHNY, CDR2 SVGAGI (reference sequence). The CDR3 DNA reads TGTGCCAGCAGTTATTCGACAGGGGCCGCCGGTGGCTACACCTTC. Encoded protein: CASSYSTGAAGGYTF.

The sample holds one count of this clone. The chain has TRBV5-1 and TRBJ2-3, with 8 bases that match TRBD1. CDR3 size: 14 residues. Looked up from germline, CDR1 is SGHRS and CDR2 is YFSETQ. V gave up 7 bases and J gave up 0 bases; unmatched junction bases: 4. DNA of the CDR3: TGCGCCAGCCAGAGGACAGGGAGCACAGATACGCAGTATTTT. Encoded protein: CASQRTGSTDTQYF.

V and J are TRBV5-6 and TRBJ1-4; D is uncertain. CDR1 is SGHDT, CDR2 YYEEEE, per germline. Deletions cut 1 base from V and 8 bases from J, with 9 bases between. The CDR3 has 13 residues. DNA of the CDR3: TGTGCCAGCAGCTTGTGGAGTGAGGAAAAACTGTTTTTT. It encodes CASSLWSEEKLFF.

The genes are TRBV21-1 and TRBJ2-2; the table's D call of TRBD1 was not tested on the DNA. TRBV21-1 is recorded as a pseudogene. This CDR3 is 13 amino acids long. DNA for the CDR3: TGTGCCAGCAGCTACAAGTTTACCGGGGAGCTGTTTTTT. Protein: CASSYKFTGELFF.

The genes are TRBV3-1 (or the pseudogene TRBV3-2) and TRBJ1-6; 8 bases fit TRBD1. In germline, CDR1 is LGHDT, CDR2 YNNKEL (reference sequence). V gave up 2 bases and J gave up 10 bases; unmatched junction bases: 7. The CDR3 runs 15 residues. The CDR3 loop is CASSQPRGQGSPLHF. CDR3 sequence (DNA): TGTGCCAGCAGCCAACCCAGGGGGCAGGGATCACCCCTCCACTTT.

This chain connects TRBV10-3 to TRBJ2-7; weak D call: TRBD1 (6 bases). The CDR3 totals 15 residues. Germline V gene data show CDR1 as ENHRY and CDR2 as SYGVKD. Deletions cut 2 bases from V and 2 bases from J, with 13 bases between. The CDR3 coding sequence is TGTGCCATCAGTGAGACCGGGACAAGAGCCTACGAGCAGTACTTC. Its translation: CAISETGTRAYEQYF.

The V gene is TRBV7-9, the J gene TRBJ1-1; possibly TRBD1 for D (5 bases). V lost 6 bases, J lost 2 bases, and 10 bases lay in between. Germline CDR1 is SEHNR and CDR2 is FQNEAQ (reference sequence). The CDR3 extends over 13 amino acids. The CDR3 DNA is TGTGCCAGCAGGGGGCGGGAAAACACTGAAGCTTTCTTT. This gives the protein CASRGRENTEAFF.

The chain recombines TRBV5-4 with TRBJ2-3; 9 bases fit TRBD1. Looked up from germline, CDR1 is SGHNT and CDR2 is YYREEE (reference sequence). The CDR3 has 16 residues. Trimming took 4 bases from V and 0 from J; bases not matched to a gene: 6. Written as DNA, the CDR3 is TGTGCCAGCAGCCTGGACAGGGGAAGTAGCACAGATACGCAGTATTTT. Protein sequence: CASSLDRGSSTDTQYF.

V usage is TRBV28 and J usage is TRBJ1-4; the match to TRBD1 covers 10 bases. The CDR3 is 14 residues long. From germline, CDR1 is MDHEN and CDR2 SYDVKM. V was clipped by 10 bases and J by 4 bases; unmatched bases: 6. The CDR3 loop is CATRTGGFNEKLFF. For the CDR3, the DNA is TGTGCCACCCGGACAGGGGGATTTAATGAAAAACTGTTTTTT.

The rearrangement links TRBV2 to TRBJ1-1; 9 nucleotides line up with TRBD1. The CDR3 is 16 residues long. J was trimmed by 4 bases and V by 8 bases; bases with no gene match: 14. Germline values: CDR1 SNHLY, CDR2 FYNNEI. The CDR3, as DNA: TGTGCCAGCCAGACCGGGACAGGGAAAGTGAGCACTGAAGCTTTCTTT. Protein sequence: CASQTGTGKVSTEAFF.

V and J are TRBV24-1 and TRBJ2-1; the match to TRBD1 covers 7 bases. CDR3 length: 16 residues. The V gene end was trimmed by 4 bases and the J gene end by 5 bases; junction bases not matched to a gene: 10. CDR1 is KGHDR and CDR2 is SFDVKD in the germline V gene. CDR3 region: CATSDPTGDTNNEQFF. In nucleotides, the CDR3 is TGTGCCACCAGTGACCCTACAGGGGATACCAACAATGAGCAGTTCTTC.

The chain uses TRBV30 and TRBJ1-1; possible D gene TRBD1, 5 bases. Looked up from germline, CDR1 is GTSNPN and CDR2 is SVGIG (reference sequence). V was trimmed by 0 bases and J by 1 base, leaving 15 bases between them. The CDR3 consists of 16 residues. The CDR3 DNA sequence: TGTGCCTGGAGTGTAGGGGCTCGGGGAGGGAACACTGAAGCTTTCTTT. Protein: CAWSVGARGGNTEAFF.

The J gene is TRBJ1-2, the V gene TRBV3-1 (or the pseudogene TRBV3-2), with a tentative D call TRBD1 (6 bases). Trimming removed 1 base from V and 3 bases from J, with 15 bases in between. The germline V gene encodes CDR1 LGHDT and CDR2 YNNKEL (reference sequence). The CDR3 has 16 amino acids. The chain's CDR3 is CASSQGGPGADYGYTF. DNA of the CDR3: TGTGCCAGCAGCCAAGGGGGGCCAGGGGCGGACTATGGCTACACCTTC.

In its sample, this clone was seen once. V and J are TRBV5-8 and TRBJ1-1; 7 bases agree with TRBD1. Germline V gene sequence: CDR1 SGHTS, CDR2 YDEGEE. CDR3 length: 14 residues. J lost 1 base, V lost 7 bases, and 7 bases had no gene match. As DNA, the CDR3 is TGTGCCAGCTCAAGGGGGCTAGGGAACACTGAAGCTTTCTTT. This encodes CASSRGLGNTEAFF.

CDR3 DNA sequence: TGCGCCAGCAGCTTGGGGGGTTCGGGGTTGGGGTACAATGAGCAGTTCTTC. It yields the protein CASSLGGSGLGYNEQFF. The chain combines TRBV5-1 with TRBJ2-1; D possibly corresponds to TRBD2 (5 bases). The CDR3 has 17 amino acids. V lost 0 bases and J 4 bases, leaving 17 bases between the germline ends. CDR1 and CDR2 (germline): SGHRS, YFSETQ.